What follows are 7 T cell receptor beta chains derived from one specimen sequenced in a study of cytomegalovirus exposure and HLA in healthy donors. 13 Jbeta primers and 60 Vbeta primers were used for the PCR. TCRdb keeps only in-frame clones here, not all; method: immunoSEQ multiplex PCR. In the table there are approximately 160,000 clones, about 81% of which are singletons. Input material: PBMCs. The receptors derive from a woman aged 45 to 65 in good health and CMV-seropositive.

Here the CDR3 reads CASSINRGGDGYTF. CDR3 coding DNA: TGTGCCAGCAGCATCAACAGGGGGGGAGATGGCTACACCTTC. The chain employs TRBV11-2 and TRBJ1-2; TRBD1 aligns across 8 bases. Trimming removed 5 bases from V and 6 bases from J; junction bases left unmatched: 8. Germline V lookup: CDR1 SGHAT, CDR2 FQNNGV. The CDR3 spans 14 residues.

This rearrangement joins TRBV20-1 to TRBJ2-7; D remains unclear. The germline V gene encodes CDR1 DFQATT and CDR2 SNEGSKA (reference sequence). The CDR3 runs 11 residues. V was clipped by 6 bases and J by 5 bases, with 11 bases between them. The CDR3 bases are TGCAGTGCCTTCCTCCGAGACGAGCAGTACTTC. It codes for CSAFLRDEQYF.

This clone was observed a single time. The chain employs TRBV6-5 and TRBJ2-1; the match to TRBD1 covers 7 bases. The CDR3 is 14 residues long. Germline V gene data show CDR1 as MNHEY and CDR2 as SVGAGI. The J segment lost 4 bases and the V segment lost 6 bases, leaving 6 bases of the junction unmatched. The CDR3 is CASSYLTGYNEQFF. The CDR3, as DNA: TGTGCCAGCAGCTACCTGACAGGGTACAATGAGCAGTTCTTC.

In the case of this clone: An end of the junction differs from the germline gene, which may be a read error. This rearrangement joins TRBV12-5 to TRBJ1-1; D remains unclear. The CDR3 has 11 amino acids. From germline, CDR1 is LGHNT and CDR2 FRNRAP. This chain's CDR3 is CASGLNSEAFF. Written as DNA, the CDR3 is TGTGCTAGTGGTTTAAACAGTGAAGCTTTCTTT.

This clone was detected only a few times. Other DNA sequences from this sample encode an identical CDR3 as well. The chain has TRBV5-4 and TRBJ2-5; possible D gene TRBD1, 7 bases. Looked up from germline, CDR1 is SGHNT and CDR2 is YYREEE (reference sequence). V lost 1 base to trimming and J lost 4 bases, with 8 bases between them. This CDR3 is 13 amino acids long. CDR3 sequence: CASSLQGGETQYF. CDR3 nucleotides: TGTGCCAGCAGCTTGCAGGGGGGAGAGACCCAGTACTTC.

The J gene is TRBJ1-2, the V gene TRBV2; TRBD1 agrees at 9 bases. J lost 13 bases, V lost 6 bases, and 12 bases had no gene match. Germline loops: CDR1 SNHLY, CDR2 FYNNEI. CDR3 length: 13 residues. The CDR3: CASSPEGQGPATF. Here the CDR3 DNA reads TGTGCCAGCAGCCCCGAGGGACAGGGCCCGGCCACCTTC.

The rearrangement links TRBV19 to TRBJ2-3, with TRBD1 matching 9 bases. This CDR3 has 14 residues. Germline lookup yields CDR1 LNHDA and CDR2 SQIVND (reference sequence). V shed 5 bases, J shed 4 bases, and the junction held 4 bases outside the gene matches. The CDR3 nucleotides are TGTGCCAGTAGTCCGGGACAGGGAGCAGATACGCAGTATTTT. Its protein product is CASSPGQGADTQYF.